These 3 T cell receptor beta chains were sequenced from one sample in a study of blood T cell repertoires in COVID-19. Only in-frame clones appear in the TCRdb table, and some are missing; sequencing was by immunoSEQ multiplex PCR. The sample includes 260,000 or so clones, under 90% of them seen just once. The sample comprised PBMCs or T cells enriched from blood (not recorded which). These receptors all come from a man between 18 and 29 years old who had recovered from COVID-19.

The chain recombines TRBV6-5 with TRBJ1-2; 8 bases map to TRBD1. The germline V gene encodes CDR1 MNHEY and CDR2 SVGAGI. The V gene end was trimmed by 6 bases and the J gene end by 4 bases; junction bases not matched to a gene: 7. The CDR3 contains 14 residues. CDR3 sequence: CASREQGAGYGYTF. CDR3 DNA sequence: TGTGCCAGCAGAGAGCAGGGGGCGGGCTATGGCTACACCTTC.

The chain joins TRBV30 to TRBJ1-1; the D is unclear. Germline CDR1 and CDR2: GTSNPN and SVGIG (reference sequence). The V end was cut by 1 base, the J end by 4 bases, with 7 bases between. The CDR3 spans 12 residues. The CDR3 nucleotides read TGTGCCTGGAGTGGGACTGCCACTGAAGCTTTCTTT. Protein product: CAWSGTATEAFF.

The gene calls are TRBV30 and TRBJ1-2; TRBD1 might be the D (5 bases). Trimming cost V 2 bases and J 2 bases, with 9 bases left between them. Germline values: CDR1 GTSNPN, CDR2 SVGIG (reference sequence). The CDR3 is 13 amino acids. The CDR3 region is CAWSLGGNYGYTF. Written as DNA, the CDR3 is TGTGCCTGGAGTCTCGGGGGAAACTATGGCTACACCTTC.